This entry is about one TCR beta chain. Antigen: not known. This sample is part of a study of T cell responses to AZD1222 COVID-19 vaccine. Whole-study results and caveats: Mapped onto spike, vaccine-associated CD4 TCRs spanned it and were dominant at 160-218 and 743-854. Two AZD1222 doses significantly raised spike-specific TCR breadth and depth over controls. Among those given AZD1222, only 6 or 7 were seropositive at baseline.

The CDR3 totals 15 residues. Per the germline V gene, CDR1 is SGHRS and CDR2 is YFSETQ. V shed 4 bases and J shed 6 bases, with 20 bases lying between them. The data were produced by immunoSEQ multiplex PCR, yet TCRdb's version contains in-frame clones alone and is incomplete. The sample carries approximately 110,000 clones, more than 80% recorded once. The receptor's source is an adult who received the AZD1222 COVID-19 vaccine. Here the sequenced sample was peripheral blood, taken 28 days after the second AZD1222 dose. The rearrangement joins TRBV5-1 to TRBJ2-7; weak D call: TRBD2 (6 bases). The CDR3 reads CASSPGGVGNPEQYF. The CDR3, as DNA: TGCGCCAGCAGCCCGGGCGGGGTCGGTAATCCCGAGCAGTACTTC. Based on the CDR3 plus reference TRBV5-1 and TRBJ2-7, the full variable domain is KAGVTQTPRYLIKTRGQQVTLSCSPISGHRSVSWYQQTPGQGLQFLFEYFSETQRNKGNFPGRFSGRQFSNSRSEMNVSTLELGDSALYLCASSPGGVGNPEQYFGPGTRLTVT.